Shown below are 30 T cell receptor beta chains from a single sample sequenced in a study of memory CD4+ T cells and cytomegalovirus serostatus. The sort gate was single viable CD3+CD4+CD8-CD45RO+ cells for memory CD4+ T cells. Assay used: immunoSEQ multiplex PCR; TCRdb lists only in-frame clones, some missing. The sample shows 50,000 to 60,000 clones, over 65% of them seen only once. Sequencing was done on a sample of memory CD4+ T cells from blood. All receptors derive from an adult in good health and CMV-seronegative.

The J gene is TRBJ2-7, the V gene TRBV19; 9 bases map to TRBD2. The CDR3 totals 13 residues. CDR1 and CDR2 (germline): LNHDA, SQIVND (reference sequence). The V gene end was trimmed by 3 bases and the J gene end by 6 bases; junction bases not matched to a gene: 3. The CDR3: CASSIGLAFEQYF. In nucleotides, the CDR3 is TGTGCCAGTAGTATTGGACTAGCGTTCGAGCAGTACTTC.

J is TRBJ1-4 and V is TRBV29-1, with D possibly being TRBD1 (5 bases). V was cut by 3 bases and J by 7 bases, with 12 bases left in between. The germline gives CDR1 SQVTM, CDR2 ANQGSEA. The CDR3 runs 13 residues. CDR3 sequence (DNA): TGCAGCGTTGACTCTGGGGGAAGTGAAAAACTGTTTTTT. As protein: CSVDSGGSEKLFF.

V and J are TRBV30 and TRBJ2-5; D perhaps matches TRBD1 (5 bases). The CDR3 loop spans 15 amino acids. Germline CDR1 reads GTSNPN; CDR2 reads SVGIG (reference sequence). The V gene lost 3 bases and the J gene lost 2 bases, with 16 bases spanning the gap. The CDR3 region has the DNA TGTGCCTGGAGCGACCCCGTGGGGCAACAAGAGACCCAGTACTTC. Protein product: CAWSDPVGQQETQYF.

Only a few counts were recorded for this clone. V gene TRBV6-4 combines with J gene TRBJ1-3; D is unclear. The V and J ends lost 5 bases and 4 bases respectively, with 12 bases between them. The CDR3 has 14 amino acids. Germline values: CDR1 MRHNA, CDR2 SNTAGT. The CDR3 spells CASSPQPGGNTIYF. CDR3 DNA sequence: TGTGCCAGCAGTCCCCAACCCGGGGGAAACACCATATATTTT.

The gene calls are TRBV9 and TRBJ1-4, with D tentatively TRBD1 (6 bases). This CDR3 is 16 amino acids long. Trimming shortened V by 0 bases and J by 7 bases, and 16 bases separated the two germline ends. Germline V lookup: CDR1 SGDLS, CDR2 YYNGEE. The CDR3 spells CASSVGGGASGEKLFF. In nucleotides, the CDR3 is TGTGCCAGCAGCGTAGGCGGGGGGGCCTCGGGTGAAAAACTGTTTTTT.

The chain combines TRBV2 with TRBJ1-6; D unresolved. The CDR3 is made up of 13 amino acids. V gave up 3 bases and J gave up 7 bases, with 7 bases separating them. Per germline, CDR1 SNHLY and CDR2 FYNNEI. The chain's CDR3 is CASSEVKNSPLHF. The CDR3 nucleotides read TGTGCCAGCAGTGAGGTAAAGAATTCACCCCTCCACTTT.

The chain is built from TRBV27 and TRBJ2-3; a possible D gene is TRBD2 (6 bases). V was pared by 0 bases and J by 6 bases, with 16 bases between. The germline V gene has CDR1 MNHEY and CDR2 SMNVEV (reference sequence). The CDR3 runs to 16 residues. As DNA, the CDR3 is TGTGCCAGCAGTTTATCACCCAAGACTAGACCTGATACGCAGTATTTT. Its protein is CASSLSPKTRPDTQYF.

This CDR3 reads CASSQEQQRFYNEQFF. CDR3 sequence (DNA): TGTGCCAGCAGCCAAGAGCAGCAGCGGTTCTACAATGAGCAGTTCTTC. This sequence joins TRBV14 and TRBJ2-1; D possibly corresponds to TRBD2 (5 bases). V was clipped by 0 bases and J by 3 bases, with 12 bases between them. CDR1 and CDR2 from the germline V gene are SGHDN and FVKESK. The CDR3 totals 16 residues.

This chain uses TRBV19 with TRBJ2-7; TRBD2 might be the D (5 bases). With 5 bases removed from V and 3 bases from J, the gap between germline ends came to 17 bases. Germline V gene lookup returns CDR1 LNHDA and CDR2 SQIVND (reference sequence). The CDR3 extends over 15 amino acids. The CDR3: CASSRVGDTDYEQYF. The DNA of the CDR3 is TGTGCCAGTAGTCGGGTGGGAGACACTGACTACGAGCAGTACTTC.

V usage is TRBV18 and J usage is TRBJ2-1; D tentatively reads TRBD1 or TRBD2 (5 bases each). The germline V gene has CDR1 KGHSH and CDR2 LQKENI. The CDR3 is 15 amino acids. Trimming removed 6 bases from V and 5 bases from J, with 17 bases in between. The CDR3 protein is CASSPPGLQDNEQFF. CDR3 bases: TGTGCCAGCTCCCCCCCGGGGCTTCAGGACAATGAGCAGTTCTTC.

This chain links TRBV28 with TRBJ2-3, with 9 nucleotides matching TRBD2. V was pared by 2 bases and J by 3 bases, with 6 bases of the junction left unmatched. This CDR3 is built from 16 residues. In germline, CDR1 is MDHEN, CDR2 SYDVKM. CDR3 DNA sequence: TGTGCCAGCAGTTTACTCGCGGGGGGGCTTACAGATACGCAGTATTTT. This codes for CASSLLAGGLTDTQYF.

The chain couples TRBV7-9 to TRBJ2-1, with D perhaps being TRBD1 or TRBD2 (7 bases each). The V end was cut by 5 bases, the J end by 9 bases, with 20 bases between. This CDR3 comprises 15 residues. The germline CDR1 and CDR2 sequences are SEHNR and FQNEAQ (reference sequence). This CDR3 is CASSPRGAGVGEQFF. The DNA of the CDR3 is TGTGCCAGCAGCCCCAGGGGGGCGGGGGTAGGTGAGCAGTTCTTC.

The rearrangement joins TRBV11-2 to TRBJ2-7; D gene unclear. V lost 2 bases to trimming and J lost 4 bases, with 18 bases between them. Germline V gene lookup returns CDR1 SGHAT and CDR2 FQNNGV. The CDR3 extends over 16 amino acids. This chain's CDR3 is CASSLSSQGRSYEQYF. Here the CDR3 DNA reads TGTGCCAGCAGCTTATCCTCACAAGGAAGATCGTACGAGCAGTACTTC.

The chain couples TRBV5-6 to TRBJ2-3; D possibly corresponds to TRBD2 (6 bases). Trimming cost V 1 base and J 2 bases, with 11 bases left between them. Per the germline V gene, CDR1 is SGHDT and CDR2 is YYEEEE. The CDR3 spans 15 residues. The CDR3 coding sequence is TGTGCCAGCAGCTTGCGACTAGGGGCCACAGATACGCAGTATTTT. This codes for CASSLRLGATDTQYF.

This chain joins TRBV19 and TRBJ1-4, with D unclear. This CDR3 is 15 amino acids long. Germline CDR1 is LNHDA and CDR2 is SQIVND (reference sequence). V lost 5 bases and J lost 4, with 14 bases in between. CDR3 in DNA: TGTGCCAGTAGTTACAGTGGCTCCCTTAATGAAAAACTGTTTTTT. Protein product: CASSYSGSLNEKLFF. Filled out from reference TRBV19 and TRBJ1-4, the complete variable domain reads DGGITQSPKYLFRKEGQNVTLSCEQNLNHDAMYWYRQDPGQGLRLIYYSQIVNDFQKGDIAEGYSVSREKKESFPLTVTSAQKNPTAFYLCASSYSGSLNEKLFFGSGTQLSVL.

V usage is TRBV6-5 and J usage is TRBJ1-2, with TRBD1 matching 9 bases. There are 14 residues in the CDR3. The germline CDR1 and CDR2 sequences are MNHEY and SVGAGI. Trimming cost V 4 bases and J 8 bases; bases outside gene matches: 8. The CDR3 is CASSSPGQGFGYTF. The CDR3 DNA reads TGTGCCAGCAGTTCGCCGGGACAGGGTTTCGGCTACACCTTC.

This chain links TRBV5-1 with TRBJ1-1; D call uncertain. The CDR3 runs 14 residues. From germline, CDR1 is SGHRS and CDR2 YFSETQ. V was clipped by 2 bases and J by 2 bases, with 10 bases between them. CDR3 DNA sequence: TGCGCCAGCAGCTTTAGTGGCAGAAACACTGAAGCTTTCTTT. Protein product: CASSFSGRNTEAFF. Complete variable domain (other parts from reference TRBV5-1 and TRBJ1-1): KAGVTQTPRYLIKTRGQQVTLSCSPISGHRSVSWYQQTPGQGLQFLFEYFSETQRNKGNFPGRFSGRQFSNSRSEMNVSTLELGDSALYLCASSFSGRNTEAFFGQGTRLTVV.

CDR3 residues: CASSPPTGGYGYTF. CDR3 nucleotide sequence: TGTGCCAGCAGCCCCCCGACAGGGGGCTATGGCTACACCTTC. This chain uses TRBV7-2 with TRBJ1-2; TRBD1 aligns across 9 bases. J was trimmed by 4 bases and V by 5 bases; bases with no gene match: 5. From germline, CDR1 is SGHTA and CDR2 FQGNSA. The CDR3 covers 14 residues. The full variable domain, in which reference TRBV7-2 and TRBJ1-2 provide the parts outside the CDR3, is GAGVSQSPSNKVTEKGKDVELRCDPISGHTALYWYRQSLGQGLEFLIYFQGNSAPDKSGLPSDRFSAERTGGSVSTLTIQRTQQEDSAVYLCASSPPTGGYGYTFGSGTRLTVV.

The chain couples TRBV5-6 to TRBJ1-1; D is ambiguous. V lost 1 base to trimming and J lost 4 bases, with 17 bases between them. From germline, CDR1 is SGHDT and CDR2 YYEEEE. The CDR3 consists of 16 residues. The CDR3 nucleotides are TGTGCCAGCAGCTTGCGAAATGGCCGTTGGATCACTGAAGCTTTCTTT. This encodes CASSLRNGRWITEAFF.

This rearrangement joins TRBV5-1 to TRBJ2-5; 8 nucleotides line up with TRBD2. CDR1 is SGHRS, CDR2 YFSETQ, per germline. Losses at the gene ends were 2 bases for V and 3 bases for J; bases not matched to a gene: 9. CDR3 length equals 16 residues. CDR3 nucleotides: TGCGCCAGCAGCTTATCCGGGTCAGCGGGGGAAGAGACCCAGTACTTC. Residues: CASSLSGSAGEETQYF.

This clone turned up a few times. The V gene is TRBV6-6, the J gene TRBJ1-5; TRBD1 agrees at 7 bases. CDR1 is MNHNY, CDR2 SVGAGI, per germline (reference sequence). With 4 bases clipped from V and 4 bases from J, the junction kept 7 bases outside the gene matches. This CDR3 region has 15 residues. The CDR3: CASSLDRDRNQPQHF. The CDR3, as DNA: TGTGCCAGCAGTTTAGACAGGGATAGGAATCAGCCCCAGCATTTT.

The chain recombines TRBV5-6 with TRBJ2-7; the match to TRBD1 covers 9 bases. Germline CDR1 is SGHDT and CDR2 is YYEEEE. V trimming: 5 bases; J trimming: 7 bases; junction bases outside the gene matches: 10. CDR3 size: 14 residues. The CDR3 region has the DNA TGTGCCAGCAGACCCTTACAGGGGGCGATGGAGCAGTACTTC. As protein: CASRPLQGAMEQYF. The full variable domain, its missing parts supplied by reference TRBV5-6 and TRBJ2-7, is DAGVTQSPTHLIKTRGQQVTLRCSPKSGHDTVSWYQQALGQGPQFIFQYYEEEERQRGNFPDRFSGHQFPNYSSELNVNALLLGDSALYLCASRPLQGAMEQYFGPGTRLTVT.

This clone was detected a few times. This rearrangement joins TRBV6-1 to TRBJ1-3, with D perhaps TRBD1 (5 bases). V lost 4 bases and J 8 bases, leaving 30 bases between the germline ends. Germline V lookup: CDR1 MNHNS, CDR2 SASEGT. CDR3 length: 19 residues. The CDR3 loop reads CASSVGGGFSGLVGYTIYF. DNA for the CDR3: TGTGCCAGCAGTGTCGGGGGAGGTTTTTCGGGACTTGTGGGTTACACCATATATTTT.

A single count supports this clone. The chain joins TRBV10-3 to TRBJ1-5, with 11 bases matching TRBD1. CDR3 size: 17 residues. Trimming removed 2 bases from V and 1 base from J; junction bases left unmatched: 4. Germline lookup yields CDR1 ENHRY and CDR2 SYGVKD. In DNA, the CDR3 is TGTGCCATCAGTGAGAGGGGACAGGGGGAAAGCAATCAGCCCCAGCATTTT. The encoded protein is CAISERGQGESNQPQHF.

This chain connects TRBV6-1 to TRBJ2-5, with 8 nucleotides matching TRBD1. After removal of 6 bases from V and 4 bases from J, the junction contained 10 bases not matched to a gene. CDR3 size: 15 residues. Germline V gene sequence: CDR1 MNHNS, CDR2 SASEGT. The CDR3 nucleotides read TGTGCCAGCAGCTCCGACAGGGGAGGAACAGAGACCCAGTACTTC. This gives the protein CASSSDRGGTETQYF.

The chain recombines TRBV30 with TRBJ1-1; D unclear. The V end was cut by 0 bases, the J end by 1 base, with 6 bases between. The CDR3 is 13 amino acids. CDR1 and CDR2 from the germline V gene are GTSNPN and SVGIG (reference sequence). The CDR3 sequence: CAWSVFENTEAFF. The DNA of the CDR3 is TGTGCCTGGAGTGTTTTCGAGAACACTGAAGCTTTCTTT. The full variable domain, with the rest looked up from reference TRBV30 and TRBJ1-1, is SQTIHQWPATLVQPVGSPLSLECTVEGTSNPNLYWYRQAAGRGLQLLFYSVGIGQISSEVPQNLSASRPQDRQFILSSKKLLLSDSGFYLCAWSVFENTEAFFGQGTRLTVV.

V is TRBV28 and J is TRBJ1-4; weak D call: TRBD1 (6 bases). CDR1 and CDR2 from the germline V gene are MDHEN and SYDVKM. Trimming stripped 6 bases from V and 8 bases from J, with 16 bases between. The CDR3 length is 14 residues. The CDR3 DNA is TGTGCCAGCAGCCTAACAGGGTGGAGGGAAAAACTGTTTTTT. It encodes CASSLTGWREKLFF.

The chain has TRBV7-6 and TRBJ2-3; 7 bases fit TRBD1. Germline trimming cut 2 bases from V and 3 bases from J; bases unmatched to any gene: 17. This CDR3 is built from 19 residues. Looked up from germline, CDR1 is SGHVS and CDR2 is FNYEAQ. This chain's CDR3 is CASSLSRWRGGIRTDTQYF. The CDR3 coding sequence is TGTGCCAGCAGCTTATCTCGCTGGAGAGGGGGCATTCGTACAGATACGCAGTATTTT.

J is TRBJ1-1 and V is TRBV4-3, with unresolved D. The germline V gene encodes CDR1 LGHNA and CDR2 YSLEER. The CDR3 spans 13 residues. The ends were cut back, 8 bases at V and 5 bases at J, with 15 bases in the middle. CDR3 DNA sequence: TGCGCCAGCTCACAAAGCCGCGCTACTGAAGCTTTCTTT. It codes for CASSQSRATEAFF.

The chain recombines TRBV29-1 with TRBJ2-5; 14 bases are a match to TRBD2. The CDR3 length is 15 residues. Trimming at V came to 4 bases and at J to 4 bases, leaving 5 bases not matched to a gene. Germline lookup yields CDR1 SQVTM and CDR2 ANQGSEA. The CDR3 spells CSVAGTSGGGETQYF. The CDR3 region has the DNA TGCAGCGTTGCCGGGACTAGCGGGGGTGGAGAGACCCAGTACTTC. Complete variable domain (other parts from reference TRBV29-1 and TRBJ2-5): SAVISQKPSRDICQRGTSLTIQCQVDSQVTMMFWYRQQPGQSLTLIATANQGSEATYESGFVIDKFPISRPNLTFSTLTVSNMSPEDSSIYLCSVAGTSGGGETQYFGPGTRLLVL.